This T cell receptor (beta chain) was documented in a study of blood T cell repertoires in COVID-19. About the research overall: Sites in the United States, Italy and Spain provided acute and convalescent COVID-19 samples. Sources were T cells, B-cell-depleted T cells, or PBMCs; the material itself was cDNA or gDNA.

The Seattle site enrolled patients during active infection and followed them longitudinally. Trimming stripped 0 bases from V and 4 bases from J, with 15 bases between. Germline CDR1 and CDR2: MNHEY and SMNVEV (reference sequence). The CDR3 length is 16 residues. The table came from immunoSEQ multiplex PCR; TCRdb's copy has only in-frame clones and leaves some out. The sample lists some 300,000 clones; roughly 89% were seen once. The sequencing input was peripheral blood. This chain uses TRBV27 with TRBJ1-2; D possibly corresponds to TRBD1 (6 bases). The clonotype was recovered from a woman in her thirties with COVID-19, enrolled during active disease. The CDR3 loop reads CASSLSSWGTPYGYTF. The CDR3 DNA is TGTGCCAGCAGTTTATCGAGTTGGGGGACACCCTATGGCTACACCTTC.